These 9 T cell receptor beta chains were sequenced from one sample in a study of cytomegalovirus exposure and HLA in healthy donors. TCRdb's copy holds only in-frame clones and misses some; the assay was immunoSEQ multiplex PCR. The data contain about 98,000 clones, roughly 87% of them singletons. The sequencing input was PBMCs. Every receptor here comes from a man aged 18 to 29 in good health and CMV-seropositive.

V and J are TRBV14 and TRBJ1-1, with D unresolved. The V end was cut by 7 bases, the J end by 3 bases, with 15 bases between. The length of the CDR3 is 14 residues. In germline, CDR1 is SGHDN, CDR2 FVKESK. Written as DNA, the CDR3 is TGTGCCAGCAACCGCCTAGGAGGTGACACTGAAGCTTTCTTT. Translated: CASNRLGGDTEAFF.

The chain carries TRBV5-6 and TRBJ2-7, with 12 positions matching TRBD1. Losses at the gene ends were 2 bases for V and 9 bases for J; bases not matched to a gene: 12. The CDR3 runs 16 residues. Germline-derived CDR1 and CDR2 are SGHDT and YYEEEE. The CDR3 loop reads CASSLTGTGGGSRQYF. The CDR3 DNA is TGTGCCAGCAGCTTAACCGGGACAGGGGGCGGGTCAAGGCAGTACTTC.

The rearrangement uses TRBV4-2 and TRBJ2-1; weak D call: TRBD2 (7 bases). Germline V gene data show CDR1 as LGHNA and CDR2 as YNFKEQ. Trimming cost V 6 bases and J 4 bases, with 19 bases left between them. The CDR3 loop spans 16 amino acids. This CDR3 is CASRLVGGPTYNEQFF. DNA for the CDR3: TGTGCCAGCAGACTTGTGGGGGGGCCTACTTACAATGAGCAGTTCTTC.

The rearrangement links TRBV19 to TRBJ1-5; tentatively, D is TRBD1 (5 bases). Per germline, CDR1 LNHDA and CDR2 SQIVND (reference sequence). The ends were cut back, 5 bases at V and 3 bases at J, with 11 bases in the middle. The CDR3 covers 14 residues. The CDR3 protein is CASSPTGYNQPQHF. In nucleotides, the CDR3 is TGTGCCAGTAGTCCTACAGGTTACAATCAGCCCCAGCATTTT.

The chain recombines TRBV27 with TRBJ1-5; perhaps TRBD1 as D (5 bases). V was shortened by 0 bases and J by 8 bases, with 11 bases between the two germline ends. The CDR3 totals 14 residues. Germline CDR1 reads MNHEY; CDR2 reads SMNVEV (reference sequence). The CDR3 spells CASSLSQGIEPQHF. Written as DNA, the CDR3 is TGTGCCAGCAGTTTATCGCAGGGTATTGAGCCCCAGCATTTT.

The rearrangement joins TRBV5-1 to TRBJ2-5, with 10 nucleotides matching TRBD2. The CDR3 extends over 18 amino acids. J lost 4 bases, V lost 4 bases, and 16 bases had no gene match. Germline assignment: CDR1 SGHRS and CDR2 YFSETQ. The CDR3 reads CASSPSESGRAFGETQYF. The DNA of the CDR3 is TGCGCCAGCAGCCCCAGCGAAAGCGGGAGGGCCTTCGGAGAGACCCAGTACTTC.

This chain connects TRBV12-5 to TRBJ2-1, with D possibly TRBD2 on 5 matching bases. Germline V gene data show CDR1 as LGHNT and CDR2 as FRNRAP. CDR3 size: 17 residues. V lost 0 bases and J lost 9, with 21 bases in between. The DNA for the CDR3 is TGTGCTAGTGGTTTGGTACGGGATAGGGCGGTGTGGATTGAGCAGTTCTTC. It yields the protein CASGLVRDRAVWIEQFF.

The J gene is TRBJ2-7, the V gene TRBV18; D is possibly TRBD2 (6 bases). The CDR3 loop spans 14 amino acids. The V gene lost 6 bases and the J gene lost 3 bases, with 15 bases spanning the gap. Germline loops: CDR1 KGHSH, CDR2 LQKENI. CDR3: CASSPEEGGYEQYF. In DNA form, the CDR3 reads TGTGCCAGCTCCCCAGAGGAGGGAGGCTACGAGCAGTACTTC.

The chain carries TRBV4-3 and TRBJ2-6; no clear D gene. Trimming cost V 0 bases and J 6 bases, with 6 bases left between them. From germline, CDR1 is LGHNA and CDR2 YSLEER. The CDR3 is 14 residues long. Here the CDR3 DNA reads TGCGCCAGCAGCCAAGATTCGTTGGCCAACGTCCTGACTTTC. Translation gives CASSQDSLANVLTF.